The sequence of this TCR beta chain was determined in a study of blood T cells in healthy people across ages. Points from the study as a whole: Naive T cell percentage showed a strong correlation with TCR beta diversity.

This clonotype was observed a single time. Antigen specificity is unknown. A J-beta primer mix and a sample-barcoded 5' primer were used in a second PCR of roughly 6 to 12 cycles. TCRdb re-called the 5' RACE reads with MiXCR, one entry per CDR3 protein. The sample consists of about 1.5 million distinct CDR3 sequences, 40% to 45% of them appearing once. J gave up 4 bases and V 4 bases, and 4 bases lay outside the gene matches. The CDR3 is 14 residues long. The germline gives CDR1 SQVTM, CDR2 ANQGSEA. This chain joins TRBV29-1 and TRBJ2-7, with 13 nucleotides matching TRBD2. This receptor was taken from a woman aged 18-30 years in good health. The sequencing input was blood. The chain's CDR3 is CSVARTSGGYEQYF. The DNA of the CDR3 is TGCAGCGTTGCGAGGACTAGCGGGGGTTACGAGCAGTACTTC.